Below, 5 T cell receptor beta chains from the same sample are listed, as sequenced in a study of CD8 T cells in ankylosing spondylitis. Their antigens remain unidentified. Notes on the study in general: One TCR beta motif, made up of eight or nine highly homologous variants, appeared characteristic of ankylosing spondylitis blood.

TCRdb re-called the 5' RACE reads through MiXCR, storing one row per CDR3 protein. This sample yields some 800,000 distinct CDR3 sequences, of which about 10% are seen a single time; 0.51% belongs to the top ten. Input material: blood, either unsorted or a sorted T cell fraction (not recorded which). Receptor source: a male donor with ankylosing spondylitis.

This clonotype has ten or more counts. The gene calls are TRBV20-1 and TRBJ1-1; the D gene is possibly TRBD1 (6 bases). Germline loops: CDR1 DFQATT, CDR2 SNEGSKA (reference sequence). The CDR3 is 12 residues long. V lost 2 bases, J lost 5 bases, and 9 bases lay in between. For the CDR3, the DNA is TGCAGTGCTAGATCGGACAGAACTGAAGCTTTCTTT. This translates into CSARSDRTEAFF.

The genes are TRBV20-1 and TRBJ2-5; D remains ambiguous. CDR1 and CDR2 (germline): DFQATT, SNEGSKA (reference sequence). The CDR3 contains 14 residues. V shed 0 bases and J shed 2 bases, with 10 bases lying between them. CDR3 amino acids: CSAREGIGQETQYF. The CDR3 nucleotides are TGCAGTGCTAGAGAGGGTATCGGACAAGAGACCCAGTACTTC.

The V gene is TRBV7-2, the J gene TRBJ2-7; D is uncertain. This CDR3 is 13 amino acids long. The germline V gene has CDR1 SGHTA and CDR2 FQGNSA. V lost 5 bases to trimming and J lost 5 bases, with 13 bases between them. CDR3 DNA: TGTGCCAGCAGCCCTAGGGTCCAGGACGAGCAGTACTTC. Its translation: CASSPRVQDEQYF.

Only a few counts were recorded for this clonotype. CDR3 amino acids: CSARDTGGEKLFF. The CDR3 bases are TGCAGTGCTAGAGATACAGGGGGCGAAAAACTGTTTTTT. The chain combines TRBV20-1 with TRBJ1-4, with 9 bases that match TRBD1. This CDR3 is built from 13 residues. Germline values: CDR1 DFQATT, CDR2 SNEGSKA (reference sequence). Trimming took 0 bases from V and 8 from J; bases not matched to a gene: 1.

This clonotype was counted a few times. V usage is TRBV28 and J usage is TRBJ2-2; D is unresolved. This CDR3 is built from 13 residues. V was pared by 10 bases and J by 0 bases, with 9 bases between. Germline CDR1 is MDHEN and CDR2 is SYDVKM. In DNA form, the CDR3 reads TGTGCCATCCTGGGCGCGAACACCGGGGAGCTGTTTTTT. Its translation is CAILGANTGELFF. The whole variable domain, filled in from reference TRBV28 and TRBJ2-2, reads DVKVTQSSRYLVKRTGEKVFLECVQDMDHENMFWYRQDPGLGLRLIYFSYDVKMKEKGDIPEGYSVSREKKERFSLILESASTNQTSMYLCAILGANTGELFFGEGSRLTVL.